These 5 T cell receptor beta chains originate from one sample sequenced in a study of shared clonotypes between healthy human individuals. Naive CD8 cells lacked CD45RO and underwent positive selection for CCR7, leaving out terminally differentiated effector memory CD45RA+ cells. Sequencing was performed with immunoSEQ multiplex PCR; in TCRdb, only in-frame clones are kept and a portion is missing. The data hold roughly 590,000 clones, with 95% to 96% observed a single time. The sequencing input was naive CD8+ T cells sorted from blood. Receptors originate from a woman in her twenties or thirties in good health.

The gene calls are TRBV5-1 and TRBJ2-7, with TRBD2 identical over 7 bases. Germline V gene sequence: CDR1 SGHRS, CDR2 YFSETQ. After removal of 5 bases from V and 1 base from J, the junction contained 9 bases not matched to a gene. There are 15 residues in the CDR3. The CDR3 protein is CASRVREANSYEQYF. The CDR3 DNA follows: TGCGCCAGCAGAGTCCGGGAGGCCAATTCCTACGAGCAGTACTTC.

The chain recombines TRBV15 with TRBJ2-5; a possible D gene is TRBD2 (5 bases). Germline V CDR1 and CDR2: LNHNV, YYDKDF (reference sequence). Trimming removed 2 bases from V and 0 bases from J, with 10 bases in between. There are 15 residues in the CDR3. CDR3 in DNA: TGTGCCACCAGCAGAAGGACGGACTACCAAGAGACCCAGTACTTC. Translation: CATSRRTDYQETQYF.

V is TRBV28 and J is TRBJ1-5; TRBD1 might be the D (6 bases). V was cut by 6 bases and J by 5 bases, with 14 bases left in between. This CDR3 contains 14 residues. The V gene's germline CDR1 is MDHEN and CDR2 SYDVKM. As DNA, the CDR3 is TGTGCCAGCAGGATACAGGGAGCCCATCAGCCCCAGCATTTT. Translation: CASRIQGAHQPQHF.

This chain joins TRBV9 and TRBJ1-3; a possible D gene is TRBD1 (5 bases). V shed 3 bases and J shed 4 bases, with 14 bases lying between them. Germline V gene lookup returns CDR1 SGDLS and CDR2 YYNGEE. The length of the CDR3 is 15 residues. The CDR3 spells CASSAREGIGNTIYF. The CDR3 DNA reads as TGTGCCAGCAGCGCCCGCGAGGGGATAGGAAACACCATATATTTT.

CDR3 residues: CASRGTENSNQPQHF. DNA of the CDR3: TGTGCCAGCAGAGGGACAGAAAATAGCAATCAGCCCCAGCATTTT. This rearrangement joins TRBV2 to TRBJ1-5; 7 nucleotides agree with TRBD1. The J segment lost 0 bases and the V segment lost 6 bases, leaving 5 bases of the junction unmatched. The CDR3 covers 15 residues. CDR1 is SNHLY, CDR2 FYNNEI, per germline.